This T cell receptor (beta chain) originates from a study of breast tumors, draining lymph nodes, adjacent tissues. This clonotype was counted ten times or more. Germline V lookup: CDR1 MNHEY, CDR2 SVGAGI. The V end was cut by 8 bases, the J end by 5 bases, with 6 bases between. This CDR3 comprises 11 residues. Breast cancer patients provided tissue from their axillary draining lymph nodes. A single record per CDR3 protein comes from TCRdb applying MiXCR to the multiplex PCR reads. Of 150,000 to 250,000 distinct CDR3 sequences listed, 31% were seen once; the top ten hold about 4.3%. This TCR was sampled from a female donor with breast cancer. Some clones in this sample may be carry-over from other donors' samples. The sequencing sample was made of axillary lymph node tissue. This rearrangement joins TRBV6-5 to TRBJ2-2; D unclear. As DNA, the CDR3 is TGTGCCAGCGGTGAGACCGGGGAGCTGTTTTTT. Protein sequence: CASGETGELFF.